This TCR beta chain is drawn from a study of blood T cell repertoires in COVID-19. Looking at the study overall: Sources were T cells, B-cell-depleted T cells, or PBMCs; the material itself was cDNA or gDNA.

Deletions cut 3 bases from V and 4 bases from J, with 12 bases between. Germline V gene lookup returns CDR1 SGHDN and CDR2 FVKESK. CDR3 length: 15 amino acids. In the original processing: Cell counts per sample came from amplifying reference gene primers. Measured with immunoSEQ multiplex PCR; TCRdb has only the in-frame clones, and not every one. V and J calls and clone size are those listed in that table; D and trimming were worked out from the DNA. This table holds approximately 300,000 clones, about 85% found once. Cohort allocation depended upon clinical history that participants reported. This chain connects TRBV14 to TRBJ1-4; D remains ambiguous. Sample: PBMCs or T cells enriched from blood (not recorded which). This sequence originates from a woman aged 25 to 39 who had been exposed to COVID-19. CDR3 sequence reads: CASSQTILDNEKLFF. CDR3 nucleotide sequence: TGTGCCAGCAGCCAGACAATCCTCGATAATGAAAAACTGTTTTTT.